Each of the 7 T cell receptor beta chains below was sequenced from the same sample in a study of cytomegalovirus exposure and HLA in healthy donors. Researchers ran the PCR with 60 Vbeta and 13 Jbeta primers. Data came from immunoSEQ multiplex PCR; TCRdb stores just in-frame clones and leaves some out. The profile shows about 190,000 clones, around 79% of them singletons. Sequenced: PBMCs. The source is a woman aged 18-29 years in good health and CMV-seronegative.

The rearrangement links TRBV5-1 to TRBJ1-1; D not resolved. Germline loops: CDR1 SGHRS, CDR2 YFSETQ. V shed 0 bases and J shed 2 bases, with 11 bases lying between them. The CDR3 extends over 15 amino acids. CDR3 sequence (DNA): TGCGCCAGCAGCTTGGTAGCAGACCTCAACACTGAAGCTTTCTTT. The encoded protein is CASSLVADLNTEAFF.

The chain carries TRBV19 and TRBJ2-4; D perhaps matches TRBD1 (5 bases). The CDR3 extends over 17 amino acids. Germline V gives CDR1 LNHDA, CDR2 SQIVND (reference sequence). V lost 4 bases and J 0 bases, leaving 16 bases between the germline ends. In nucleotides, the CDR3 is TGTGCCAGTAGTACCCTACTCAGGGAAATAGCCAAAAACATTCAGTACTTC. This translates into CASSTLLREIAKNIQYF.

Turning to this clone: At one end, the junction sequence differs from germline, possibly due to a read error. J is TRBJ2-5 and V is TRBV7-9; a possible D gene is TRBD2 (5 bases). Germline V gene sequence: CDR1 SEHNR, CDR2 FQNEAQ (reference sequence). The CDR3 totals 14 residues. As DNA, the CDR3 is TGTTCCAGCAGCTTATCCGGGATGGGGGAGACCCAGTACTTC. It codes for CSSSLSGMGETQYF. The complete variable domain, with remaining parts taken from reference TRBV7-9 and TRBJ2-5, reads DTGVSQNPRHKITKRGQNVTFRCDPISEHNRLYWYRQTLGQGPEFLTYFQNEAQLEKSRLLSDRFSAERPKGSFSTLEIQRTEQGDSAMYLCSSSLSGMGETQYFGPGTRLLVL.

The V gene is TRBV6-5, the J gene TRBJ1-2; D unresolved. Germline V lookup: CDR1 MNHEY, CDR2 SVGAGI. V gave up 0 bases and J gave up 4 bases, with 12 bases separating them. The CDR3 loop spans 15 amino acids. This chain's CDR3 is CASSYSREVSYGYTF. The DNA of the CDR3 is TGTGCCAGCAGTTACTCTAGGGAGGTTAGCTATGGCTACACCTTC.

The chain employs TRBV2 and TRBJ2-2; 7 bases line up with TRBD2. Per the germline V gene, CDR1 is SNHLY and CDR2 is FYNNEI. V dropped 6 bases and J dropped 0; count of bases not matched to a gene: 7. The CDR3 consists of 16 residues. CDR3 sequence: CASSPSGGANTGELFF. The CDR3 nucleotides are TGTGCCAGCAGCCCCTCTGGGGGGGCGAACACCGGGGAGCTGTTTTTT.

CDR3 DNA sequence: TGTGCCAGCAGCTCCCTTCCACGTACTAGCGGGAAAATGGAGACCCAGTACTTC. Protein sequence: CASSSLPRTSGKMETQYF. The chain employs TRBV7-6 and TRBJ2-5; 10 bases line up with TRBD2. Trimming took 4 bases from V and 5 from J; bases not matched to a gene: 16. Germline V gene sequence: CDR1 SGHVS, CDR2 FNYEAQ. CDR3 length: 18 amino acids.

A few counts support this clone. The J gene is TRBJ1-4, the V gene TRBV7-8; 10 bases line up with TRBD1. Germline lookup yields CDR1 SGHVS and CDR2 FQNEAQ. CDR3 length equals 18 residues. V shed 3 bases and J 2 bases; nucleotides not matched to a gene: 9. CDR3 residues: CASSFSRRGQGTNEKLFF. CDR3 DNA: TGTGCCAGCAGCTTTAGTAGAAGGGGACAGGGGACTAATGAAAAACTGTTTTTT.